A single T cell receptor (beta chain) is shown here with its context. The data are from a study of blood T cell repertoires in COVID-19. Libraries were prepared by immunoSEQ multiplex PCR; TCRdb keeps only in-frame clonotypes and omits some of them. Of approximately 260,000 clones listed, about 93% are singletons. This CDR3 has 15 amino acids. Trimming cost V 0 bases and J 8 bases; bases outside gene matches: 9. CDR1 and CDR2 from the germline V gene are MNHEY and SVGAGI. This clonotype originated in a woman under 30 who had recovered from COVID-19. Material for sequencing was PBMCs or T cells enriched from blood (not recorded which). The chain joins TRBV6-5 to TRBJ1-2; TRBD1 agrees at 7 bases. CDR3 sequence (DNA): TGTGCCAGCAGTTACTCAAAGGGGGCGCGTAGAGGCTACACCTTC. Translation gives CASSYSKGARRGYTF.